These T cell receptor beta chains were read from a single sample in a study of blood T cells in healthy people across ages. Each CDR3 protein gets one entry after TCRdb re-called the 5' RACE reads with MiXCR. This repertoire shows roughly 900,000 distinct CDR3 sequences, under 30% found once; its top ten account for 15% to 20%. Sequenced sample: blood. These receptors all stem from a woman of 80 years or more in good health. The CDR3 runs from the conserved cysteine through the conserved F or W. Each record gives: clone size, D gene, J gene, V gene, CDR3 DNA, CDR3 protein. A D gene is named only where the DNA matches it firmly. Size tells how often a clone was seen (once, few, many) or the class of an expanded clone, and some rows leave it out.

clone size: few
D gene: TRBD1
J gene: TRBJ1-2
V gene: TRBV7-2
CDR3 DNA: TGTGCCAGCAGCTTCAGGACAGGGGATGGCTACACCTTC
CDR3 protein: CASSFRTGDGYTF

clone size: many
D gene: -
J gene: TRBJ2-3
V gene: TRBV9
CDR3 DNA: TGTGCCAGCAGCTGGAAACACACAGATACGCAGTATTTT
CDR3 protein: CASSWKHTDTQYF

clone size: many
D gene: TRBD2
J gene: TRBJ2-1
V gene: TRBV3-1
CDR3 DNA: TGTGCCAGCAGCCGCGGGACTAGCGGGGGGGTCTCCTACAATGAGCAGTTCTTC
CDR3 protein: CASSRGTSGGVSYNEQFF

clone size: -
D gene: TRBD2
J gene: TRBJ2-5
V gene: TRBV12-3/TRBV12-4
CDR3 DNA: TGTGCCAGCAGTTTAGTGCCAGCGGGAGGGAAGACCCAGTACTTC
CDR3 protein: CASSLVPAGGKTQYF

clone size: -
D gene: -
J gene: TRBJ1-6
V gene: TRBV4-2
CDR3 DNA: TGTGCCAGCAGCCAAGATCGCGGGGGTTCACCCCTCCACTTT
CDR3 protein: CASSQDRGGSPLHF

clone size: -
D gene: -
J gene: TRBJ1-3
V gene: TRBV4-3
CDR3 DNA: TGCGCCAGCAGCCAAGATCGGGTGACGGGGACCATATATTTT
CDR3 protein: CASSQDRVTGTIYF

clone size: few
D gene: TRBD1
J gene: TRBJ1-4
V gene: TRBV7-2
CDR3 DNA: TGTGCCAGCAGCTTAAAGACAGGGGAAGGTGAAAAACTGTTTTTT
CDR3 protein: CASSLKTGEGEKLFF

clone size: -
D gene: -
J gene: TRBJ2-4
V gene: TRBV7-9
CDR3 DNA: TGTGCCAGCAGCTTAGAACAGGTTCTAGCCAAAAACATTCAGTACTTC
CDR3 protein: CASSLEQVLAKNIQYF

clone size: many
D gene: -
J gene: TRBJ2-5
V gene: TRBV12-3/TRBV12-4
CDR3 DNA: TGTGCCAGCGGGTGGGGCCCGCGCGGAGAGACCCAGTACTTC
CDR3 protein: CASGWGPRGETQYF

clone size: many
D gene: TRBD1
J gene: TRBJ2-7
V gene: TRBV5-1
CDR3 DNA: TGCGCCAGCAGCTCGACAGGGGGTGGCGAGCAGTACTTC
CDR3 protein: CASSSTGGGEQYF

clone size: many
D gene: TRBD1
J gene: TRBJ2-7
V gene: TRBV7-9
CDR3 DNA: TGTGCCAGCTCTTCCGGGACAGGGGGCTTTCGCTCCTACGAGCAGTACTTC
CDR3 protein: CASSSGTGGFRSYEQYF

clone size: -
D gene: -
J gene: TRBJ2-6
V gene: TRBV7-3
CDR3 DNA: TGTGCCAGCAGCTTGCGACAGCTAATCTCTGGGGCCAACGTCCTGACTTTC
CDR3 protein: CASSLRQLISGANVLTF

clone size: many
D gene: -
J gene: TRBJ1-2
V gene: TRBV10-3
CDR3 DNA: TGTGCCATCAGTGGAACAGGGACCAGCTATGGCTACACCTTC
CDR3 protein: CAISGTGTSYGYTF

clone size: -
D gene: -
J gene: TRBJ2-1
V gene: TRBV20-1
CDR3 DNA: TGCAGTGCTAGATACGGTTGGGGGACCAACAATGAGCAGTTCTTC
CDR3 protein: CSARYGWGTNNEQFF

clone size: many
D gene: TRBD2
J gene: TRBJ2-7
V gene: TRBV11-3
CDR3 DNA: TGTGCCAGCAGCGCCAAGCGGGGATCCTACGAGCAGTACTTC
CDR3 protein: CASSAKRGSYEQYF

clone size: many
D gene: -
J gene: TRBJ1-1
V gene: TRBV20-1
CDR3 DNA: TGCAGTGCTAGAGATTCAGGCAGGGTTGGTGAAGCTTTCTTT
CDR3 protein: CSARDSGRVGEAFF

clone size: -
D gene: -
J gene: TRBJ2-5
V gene: TRBV4-3
CDR3 DNA: TGCGCCAGCAGCCAGGGGGCACACGAGGAAGAGACCCAGTACTTC
CDR3 protein: CASSQGAHEEETQYF

clone size: many
D gene: -
J gene: TRBJ2-3
V gene: TRBV7-2
CDR3 DNA: TGTGCCAGCAGCCCGGGACCGACCACAGATACGCAGTATTTT
CDR3 protein: CASSPGPTTDTQYF

clone size: many
D gene: -
J gene: TRBJ2-1
V gene: TRBV15
CDR3 DNA: TGTGCCACCAGCAGAGATAGGGGGGGGCATACCAATGAGCAGTTCTTC
CDR3 protein: CATSRDRGGHTNEQFF

clone size: -
D gene: TRBD1
J gene: TRBJ1-2
V gene: TRBV6-2/TRBV6-3
CDR3 DNA: TGTGCCAGCGGACAGGGGGCTGGCTACACCTTC
CDR3 protein: CASGQGAGYTF

clone size: -
D gene: TRBD1
J gene: TRBJ1-5
V gene: TRBV2
CDR3 DNA: TGTGCCAGCAAAAGGGACAGGGGCAATCAGCCCCAGCATTTT
CDR3 protein: CASKRDRGNQPQHF

clone size: many
D gene: TRBD1
J gene: TRBJ2-3
V gene: TRBV7-9
CDR3 DNA: TGTGCCAGCAGCTTCGCGGACAGGGGCACAGATACGCAGTATTTT
CDR3 protein: CASSFADRGTDTQYF

clone size: many
D gene: -
J gene: TRBJ2-7
V gene: TRBV28
CDR3 DNA: TGTGCCAGCCCTGACAAGTTGTCCTACGAGCAGTACTTC
CDR3 protein: CASPDKLSYEQYF

clone size: many
D gene: -
J gene: TRBJ2-1
V gene: TRBV12-3/TRBV12-4
CDR3 DNA: TGTGCCAGCAGTTCCCAGGGATTGGCCAATGAGCAGTTCTTC
CDR3 protein: CASSSQGLANEQFF

clone size: many
D gene: -
J gene: TRBJ2-5
V gene: TRBV11-2
CDR3 DNA: TGTGCCAGCAGCTGGCCGGGGAGGGGGCAAGAGACCCAGTACTTC
CDR3 protein: CASSWPGRGQETQYF

clone size: many
D gene: TRBD1
J gene: TRBJ1-6
V gene: TRBV20-1
CDR3 DNA: TGCAGTGCTAGAGATAAAGGACAGGGAAATTCACCCCTCCACTTT
CDR3 protein: CSARDKGQGNSPLHF

clone size: many
D gene: -
J gene: TRBJ2-3
V gene: TRBV11-2
CDR3 DNA: TGTGCCAGCAGCTTATCACGGATCACAGATACGCAGTATTTT
CDR3 protein: CASSLSRITDTQYF

clone size: -
D gene: TRBD1
J gene: TRBJ2-5
V gene: TRBV18
CDR3 DNA: TGTGTCTGCTCACTCACGACAGGGGTTTACGAGACCCAGTACTTC
CDR3 protein: CVCSLTTGVYETQYF

clone size: many
D gene: -
J gene: TRBJ1-2
V gene: TRBV6-5
CDR3 DNA: TGTGCCAGCAGCTACAATGGGGACTATGGCTACACCTTC
CDR3 protein: CASSYNGDYGYTF

clone size: few
D gene: TRBD1
J gene: TRBJ1-1
V gene: TRBV28
CDR3 DNA: TGTGCCAGCAGTTTACGGAGGGGGCTTAACACTGAAGCTTTCTTT
CDR3 protein: CASSLRRGLNTEAFF

clone size: many
D gene: TRBD2
J gene: TRBJ2-5
V gene: TRBV7-2
CDR3 DNA: TGTGCCAGCGGGACTAGCCAAGAGACCCAGTACTTC
CDR3 protein: CASGTSQETQYF

clone size: few
D gene: -
J gene: TRBJ1-1
V gene: TRBV6-1
CDR3 DNA: TGTGCCAGCAGTGAAACTGGCAGGATGAACACTGAAGCTTTCTTT
CDR3 protein: CASSETGRMNTEAFF

clone size: many
D gene: -
J gene: TRBJ2-7
V gene: TRBV28
CDR3 DNA: TGTGCCAGCAGCCGTTCCGGGGGGCGATACTCCTACGAGCAGTACTTC
CDR3 protein: CASSRSGGRYSYEQYF

clone size: -
D gene: -
J gene: TRBJ2-7
V gene: TRBV29-1
CDR3 DNA: TGCAGTTACCAGAAGGGGCTGTCCTACAATGAGCAGTACTTC
CDR3 protein: CSYQKGLSYNEQYF

clone size: many
D gene: -
J gene: TRBJ2-1
V gene: TRBV6-2/TRBV6-3
CDR3 DNA: TGTGCCGGTCGGGCAGGGCACTACAATGAGCAGTTCTTC
CDR3 protein: CAGRAGHYNEQFF

clone size: few
D gene: -
J gene: TRBJ2-5
V gene: TRBV20-1
CDR3 DNA: TGCAGTGCATACGACATTGGGGGAAGGGGCGAGACCCAGTACTTC
CDR3 protein: CSAYDIGGRGETQYF

clone size: many
D gene: TRBD2
J gene: TRBJ2-3
V gene: TRBV28
CDR3 DNA: TGTGCCAGCAGCGATGGGGGACTAGCGGGCACAGATACGCAGTATTTT
CDR3 protein: CASSDGGLAGTDTQYF

clone size: -
D gene: TRBD1
J gene: TRBJ2-5
V gene: TRBV7-8
CDR3 DNA: TGTGCCAGCAGCTTAGCGCCCGGGACAGGGTACTTC
CDR3 protein: CASSLAPGTGYF

clone size: many
D gene: TRBD2
J gene: TRBJ2-1
V gene: TRBV12-3/TRBV12-4
CDR3 DNA: TGTGCCAGCAGCCTCCTACGGGGGGGGCACAATGAGCAGTTCTTC
CDR3 protein: CASSLLRGGHNEQFF

clone size: -
D gene: -
J gene: TRBJ1-6
V gene: TRBV10-3
CDR3 DNA: TGTGCCATCAGTGTAGGCGGGCAGGGTAATTCACCCCTCCACTTT
CDR3 protein: CAISVGGQGNSPLHF

clone size: many
D gene: -
J gene: TRBJ1-2
V gene: TRBV6-5
CDR3 DNA: TGTGCCAGCAGTTACAGGGGGAGAAACGGCTACACCTTC
CDR3 protein: CASSYRGRNGYTF

clone size: many
D gene: -
J gene: TRBJ2-1
V gene: TRBV9
CDR3 DNA: TGTGCCAGCGGGCACAATGAGCAGTTCTTC
CDR3 protein: CASGHNEQFF

clone size: -
D gene: -
J gene: TRBJ1-1
V gene: TRBV30
CDR3 DNA: TGTGCCTGGGGTTCAAGGGAAGCTTTCTTT
CDR3 protein: CAWGSREAFF

clone size: many
D gene: TRBD1
J gene: TRBJ1-2
V gene: TRBV24-1
CDR3 DNA: TGTGCCACCAGTGGTCCGACAGGGCCCTCTAACTATGGCTACACCTTC
CDR3 protein: CATSGPTGPSNYGYTF

clone size: many
D gene: -
J gene: TRBJ1-2
V gene: TRBV3-1
CDR3 DNA: TGTGCCAGCAGCCAGCAATACGGACGCCATAACTATGGCTACACCTTC
CDR3 protein: CASSQQYGRHNYGYTF

clone size: -
D gene: -
J gene: TRBJ1-5
V gene: TRBV3-1
CDR3 DNA: TGTGCCAGCAGTCTCACAGGGCCTGATCAGCCCCAGCATTTT
CDR3 protein: CASSLTGPDQPQHF

clone size: few
D gene: TRBD1
J gene: TRBJ1-4
V gene: TRBV28
CDR3 DNA: TGTGCCAGCAGGTCAAACAGGGGAGCGGGAGAAAAACTGTTTTTT
CDR3 protein: CASRSNRGAGEKLFF

clone size: many
D gene: TRBD1
J gene: TRBJ2-3
V gene: TRBV29-1
CDR3 DNA: TGCAGCGTTAGGGACAGTGTCACAGATACGCAGTATTTT
CDR3 protein: CSVRDSVTDTQYF

clone size: many
D gene: -
J gene: TRBJ2-7
V gene: TRBV11-2
CDR3 DNA: TGTGCCAGCAGCTTAGAGGGCGGGTCTTCATGGGAGCAGTACTTC
CDR3 protein: CASSLEGGSSWEQYF